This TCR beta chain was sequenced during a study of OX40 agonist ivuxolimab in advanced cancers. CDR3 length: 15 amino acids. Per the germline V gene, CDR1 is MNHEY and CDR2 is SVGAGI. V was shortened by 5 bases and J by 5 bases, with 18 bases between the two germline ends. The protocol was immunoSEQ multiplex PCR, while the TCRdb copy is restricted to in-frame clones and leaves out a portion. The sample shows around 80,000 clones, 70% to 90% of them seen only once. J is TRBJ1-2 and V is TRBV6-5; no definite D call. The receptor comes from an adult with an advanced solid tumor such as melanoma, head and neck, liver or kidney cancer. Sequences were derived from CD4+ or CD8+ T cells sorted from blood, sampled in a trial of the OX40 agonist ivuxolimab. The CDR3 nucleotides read TGTGCCAGCAGTGCCCCCGCAAATCCCTGGTATGGCTACACCTTC. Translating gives CASSAPANPWYGYTF.